This TCR beta chain comes out of a study of blood T cell repertoires in COVID-19. Study overall: The United States, Italy and Spain provided the acute and convalescent COVID-19 samples.

Produced via immunoSEQ multiplex PCR; TCRdb's table is partial and in-frame only. This repertoire shows some 170,000 clones, 82% found once; its top ten account for about 8.4%. V was cut by 3 bases and J by 5 bases, with 10 bases left in between. This CDR3 contains 13 residues. V is TRBV12-3 or TRBV12-4 and J is TRBJ2-5, with unresolved D. Sequencing used peripheral blood. The TCR originated in a woman between 70 and 85 years old with acute or convalescent COVID-19. This chain's CDR3 is CASSFRVRETQYF. The CDR3 region has the DNA TGTGCCAGCAGTTTTCGGGTGCGGGAGACCCAGTACTTC.